A single sample is the source of the 25 T cell receptor beta chains below, sequenced in a study of T and B cells in COVID-19 patients. Blood genomic DNA input for TRB amplification was about 240-500 ng. BIOMED2 TRB-A/B primer pools were used in multiplex TRB PCR. Using its own MiXCR run on the multiplex PCR reads, TCRdb lists one record per CDR3 protein. The sample includes approximately 8,000 distinct CDR3 sequences, about a quarter of them seen just once. The sequenced sample was blood. Receptor source: a human donor who had recovered from COVID-19.

The rearrangement joins TRBV28 to TRBJ2-1; TRBD2 aligns across 7 bases. V trimming: 10 bases; J trimming: 8 bases; junction bases outside the gene matches: 23. CDR1 is MDHEN, CDR2 SYDVKM, per germline. The CDR3 is made up of 17 amino acids. CDR3 amino acids: CAITLGDLAVTRDEQFF. CDR3 in DNA: TGTGCCATCACCTTAGGGGACCTAGCGGTTACTCGGGATGAGCAGTTCTTC.

The chain carries TRBV12-3 or TRBV12-4 and TRBJ1-5, with a weak D call TRBD1 (5 bases). This CDR3 comprises 14 residues. V lost 5 bases and J lost 1, with 9 bases in between. CDR3 residues: CASSPQGSNQPQHF. CDR3 DNA: TGTGCCAGCAGTCCTCAGGGAAGCAATCAGCCCCAGCATTTT.

V and J are TRBV4-3 and TRBJ2-1, with 11 bases fitting TRBD2. The ends lost 2 bases at V and 8 bases at J; junction bases unmatched: 8. The CDR3 contains 16 residues. In germline, CDR1 is LGHNA, CDR2 YSLEER. The CDR3 loop reads CASSQLAGGARDEQFF. The CDR3 DNA is TGCGCCAGCAGCCAACTAGCGGGGGGTGCCCGGGATGAGCAGTTCTTC.

In this sample, this clonotype is medium-sized (0.01 to 0.1%). The chain couples TRBV6-5 to TRBJ2-7; no definite D call. Trimming cost V 8 bases and J 2 bases, with 13 bases left between them. CDR1 and CDR2 (germline): MNHEY, SVGAGI. The CDR3 totals 13 residues. Written as DNA, the CDR3 is TGTGCCAGCTCTCTAGGTACGGCCTACGAGCAGTACTTC. It codes for CASSLGTAYEQYF.

This chain connects TRBV5-6 to TRBJ1-5; D might be TRBD1 (6 bases). CDR1 is SGHDT, CDR2 YYEEEE, per germline. V lost 7 bases, J lost 8 bases, and 16 bases lay in between. This CDR3 comprises 13 residues. This CDR3 reads CASELQGVEPQHF. In DNA form, the CDR3 reads TGTGCCAGCGAGTTACAGGGTGTGGAGCCCCAGCATTTT.

The sample holds many counts of this clonotype. The chain uses TRBV6-5 and TRBJ2-7; D gene uncertain. The CDR3 contains 17 residues. Germline V lookup: CDR1 MNHEY, CDR2 SVGAGI. V lost 2 bases, J lost 0 bases, and 17 bases lay in between. CDR3 loop: CASSYLATISSSYEQYF. The CDR3 region has the DNA TGTGCCAGCAGTTACCTCGCGACAATCAGCTCCTCCTACGAGCAGTACTTC.

The rearrangement uses TRBV20-1 and TRBJ2-7; 10 nucleotides agree with TRBD2. Germline trimming cut 1 base from V and 6 bases from J; bases unmatched to any gene: 6. CDR1 and CDR2 from the germline V gene are DFQATT and SNEGSKA (reference sequence). The CDR3 sequence is 14 residues long. CDR3 DNA sequence: TGCAGTGCTAGAGTCGCTAGCGGGAGTGGCGAGCAGTACTTC. This translates into CSARVASGSGEQYF.

There are many counts of this clonotype. The V gene is TRBV13, the J gene TRBJ2-3; D perhaps matches TRBD2 (7 bases). CDR1 is PRHDT, CDR2 FYEKMQ, per germline (reference sequence). V shed 5 bases and J shed 2 bases, with 14 bases lying between them. The CDR3 extends over 15 amino acids. The CDR3 bases are TGTGCCAGCAGCCCCCGGGCGGGGGCCACAGATACGCAGTATTTT. It encodes CASSPRAGATDTQYF. The variable domain in full, completed from reference TRBV13 and TRBJ2-3, reads AAGVIQSPRHLIKEKRETATLKCYPIPRHDTVYWYQQGPGQDPQFLISFYEKMQSDKGSIPDRFSAQQFSDYHSELNMSSLELGDSALYFCASSPRAGATDTQYFGPGTRLTVL.

The V call is TRBV6-5, the J call TRBJ2-2; 14 bases map to TRBD2. CDR3 length: 16 amino acids. V dropped 5 bases and J dropped 1; count of bases not matched to a gene: 0. Germline V CDR1 and CDR2: MNHEY, SVGAGI. This CDR3 reads CASSGTSGGNTGELFF. CDR3 bases: TGTGCCAGCAGTGGGACTAGCGGGGGGAACACCGGGGAGCTGTTTTTT.

In DNA form, the CDR3 reads TGTGCCAGCAGCTCCCGTCTAGCGGGGGGGCCGAAGACCCAGTACTTC. Translation gives CASSSRLAGGPKTQYF. The V call is TRBV5-5, the J call TRBJ2-5; TRBD2 agrees at 12 bases. Germline V gene lookup returns CDR1 SGHKS and CDR2 YYEKEE (reference sequence). This CDR3 spans 16 amino acids. V gave up 3 bases and J gave up 6 bases; unmatched junction bases: 9.

This chain links TRBV20-1 with TRBJ2-5; 12 bases agree with TRBD2. With V trimmed by 0 bases and J by 5 bases, 1 base remained unmatched. Looked up from germline, CDR1 is DFQATT and CDR2 is SNEGSKA (reference sequence). The CDR3 extends over 14 amino acids. The CDR3 nucleotides are TGCAGTGCTAGAGATGGGACTAGCGGGGAGACCCAGTACTTC. The encoded protein is CSARDGTSGETQYF.

Notes on this clonotype: With a much larger clone just one base away, this may be a read error. The chain uses TRBV18 and TRBJ1-1, with 7 bases lining up with TRBD1. The CDR3 is 13 amino acids. Germline lookup yields CDR1 KGHSH and CDR2 LQKENI. CDR3 nucleotides: TGTGTCAGCGCCGGGACAGCGAACACTGAAGCTTTCTTT. Its protein product is CVSAGTANTEAFF.

This chain connects TRBV28 to TRBJ2-4; TRBD1 matches at 7 bases. J gave up 1 base and V 5 bases, and 5 bases lay outside the gene matches. CDR1 is MDHEN and CDR2 is SYDVKM in the germline V gene. The CDR3 spans 15 residues. Written as DNA, the CDR3 is TGTGCCAGCAGTCCGACAGGGCAGGCCAAAAACATTCAGTACTTC. Protein: CASSPTGQAKNIQYF.

This chain uses TRBV7-6 with TRBJ1-1; a weak D match, TRBD1 (6 bases). The CDR3 runs 14 residues. The germline gives CDR1 SGHVS, CDR2 FNYEAQ. The V gene lost 9 bases and the J gene lost 4 bases, with 18 bases spanning the gap. CDR3 coding DNA: TGTGCCAGTACTCCGGGGGCTGCGGGCACTGAAGCTTTCTTT. Translation gives CASTPGAAGTEAFF.

The chain links TRBV29-1 to TRBJ2-2, with 11 bases identical to TRBD1. This CDR3 is 15 amino acids long. CDR1 SQVTM and CDR2 ANQGSEA come from the germline V gene. After removal of 6 bases from V and 4 bases from J, the junction contained 7 bases not matched to a gene. In nucleotides, the CDR3 is TGCAGCGTGCTACCGGGACAGGGGGGCACCGGGGAGCTGTTTTTT. Its protein is CSVLPGQGGTGELFF.

By frequency in the sample, this clonotype is medium-sized. This chain connects TRBV19 to TRBJ2-3; 9 bases fit TRBD1. This CDR3 is built from 16 residues. The germline CDR1 and CDR2 sequences are LNHDA and SQIVND (reference sequence). Unmatched junction bases numbered 4, after V lost 2 bases and J lost 1 base. The CDR3 nucleotides read TGTGCCAGTAGTATATCCGGGACAGGGCGCACAGATACGCAGTATTTT. Amino acid sequence: CASSISGTGRTDTQYF.

This clonotype was seen only a few times. The V call is TRBV10-3, the J call TRBJ1-2; possibly TRBD1 for D (5 bases). V was clipped by 3 bases and J by 6 bases, with 8 bases between them. Germline V gives CDR1 ENHRY, CDR2 SYGVKD. The CDR3 consists of 12 residues. The CDR3 spells CAISDLGDGYTF. CDR3 coding DNA: TGTGCCATCAGTGACTTGGGGGATGGCTACACCTTC.

A remark on this clonotype: A much larger clone sits a single nucleotide away, making a read error possible. V is TRBV6-5 and J is TRBJ2-3; D is possibly TRBD1 or TRBD2 (5 bases each). The CDR3 sequence is 18 residues long. Germline CDR1 reads MNHEY; CDR2 reads SVGAGI. The CDR3 here is CTSIQNPPGLVNTDTQYF. DNA of the CDR3: TGTACCAGCATCCAAAACCCTCCGGGGCTGGTCAACACAGATACGCAGTATTTT.

The table lists this clonotype with many counts. The chain couples TRBV7-9 to TRBJ2-1, with D uncertain. The CDR3 totals 11 residues. Trimming left V 2 bases short and J 10 bases short, with 6 bases between. Germline values: CDR1 SEHNR, CDR2 FQNEAQ (reference sequence). The CDR3 reads CASSLPLEQFF. In nucleotides, the CDR3 is TGTGCCAGCAGCTTACCGCTAGAGCAGTTCTTC.

CDR3 sequence reads: CSVWTSGFEQFF. As DNA, the CDR3 is TGCAGCGTTTGGACTAGCGGGTTTGAGCAGTTCTTC. The V call is TRBV29-1, the J call TRBJ2-1; 11 nucleotides align to TRBD2. Germline CDR1 is SQVTM and CDR2 is ANQGSEA. Trimming took 5 bases from V and 9 from J; bases not matched to a gene: 3. The length of the CDR3 is 12 residues.

This clonotype has a count of ten or more. This rearrangement joins TRBV6-5 to TRBJ1-1; unclear D gene. Trimming removed 6 bases from V and 1 base from J, with 15 bases in between. Germline V gene sequence: CDR1 MNHEY, CDR2 SVGAGI. This CDR3 has 15 amino acids. The DNA for the CDR3 is TGTGCCAGCAGCCTTGGGATTTCCCCGAACACTGAAGCTTTCTTT. It translates to CASSLGISPNTEAFF.

This clonotype ranks as medium-sized. As DNA, the CDR3 is TGCAGCGCCTGGACCAATGAAAAACTGTTTTTT. Amino acids: CSAWTNEKLFF. V gene TRBV29-1 combines with J gene TRBJ1-4, with unresolved D. The ends were cut back, 7 bases at V and 5 bases at J, with 8 bases in the middle. The germline CDR1 and CDR2 sequences are SQVTM and ANQGSEA. The length of the CDR3 is 11 residues.

This clonotype was observed a single time. The chain joins TRBV27 to TRBJ2-1, with D possibly called TRBD1 or TRBD2 (5 bases each). The CDR3 runs 14 residues. Germline V lookup: CDR1 MNHEY, CDR2 SMNVEV (reference sequence). The V end was cut by 4 bases, the J end by 3 bases, with 10 bases between. In nucleotides, the CDR3 is TGTGCCAGCAGTTCCGGGGACGACTACAATGAGCAGTTCTTC. Translating it yields CASSSGDDYNEQFF.

This clonotype was observed many times. The chain combines TRBV7-3 with TRBJ2-2; the match to TRBD2 covers 7 bases. Germline CDR1 reads SGHTA; CDR2 reads FQGTGA. V lost 3 bases to trimming and J lost 4 bases; unmatched junction nucleotides: 5. The CDR3 extends over 15 amino acids. This CDR3 reads CASSFGGSGTGELFF. The CDR3 DNA sequence: TGTGCCAGCAGCTTCGGGGGGAGTGGCACCGGGGAGCTGTTTTTT. The complete variable domain, with remaining parts taken from reference TRBV7-3 and TRBJ2-2, reads GAGVSQTPSNKVTEKGKYVELRCDPISGHTALYWYRQSLGQGPEFLIYFQGTGAADDSGLPNDRFFAVRPEGSVSTLKIQRTERGDSAVYLCASSFGGSGTGELFFGEGSRLTVL.

The chain has TRBV5-1 and TRBJ1-1; the D is unclear. V gave up 4 bases and J gave up 1 base, with 17 bases separating them. Per the germline V gene, CDR1 is SGHRS and CDR2 is YFSETQ. CDR3 length: 16 amino acids. CDR3 in amino acids: CASSPRGGGWNTEAFF. The CDR3 DNA reads TGCGCCAGCAGCCCCCGCGGTGGAGGTTGGAACACTGAAGCTTTCTTT.